The rows below give T cell receptor beta chains drawn from one sample of a study of graft-versus-host responses after intestinal transplantation. The method was immunoSEQ multiplex PCR; TCRdb's version includes in-frame clones alone and lacks a portion of them. The data contain about 100,000 clones, about 90% of them seen just once; the ten biggest clones take up roughly 0.97%. Antigen specificity for these receptors is unknown. Sequencing was performed on unstimulated CD4+ T cells sorted from spleen or lymph node cells, taken before transplant. These receptors were obtained from a human donor who was the organ donor for an intestinal transplant. The CDR3 runs from the conserved cysteine through the conserved F or W. A D gene is named only where the DNA matches it firmly. Part of the rows lack a size; the others show once, few, many or a class for expanded clones.

v_call: TRBV11-2; d_call: NA; cdr3_length: 13; clone_size: once; j_call: TRBJ2-3; cdr3_aa: CASSFASTDTQYF; cdr3_nt: TGTGCCAGCAGCTTTGCCAGCACAGATACGCAGTATTTT
v_call: TRBV7-2; d_call: NA; cdr3_length: 13; clone_size: NA; j_call: TRBJ2-7; cdr3_aa: CASSYSPPGEQYF; cdr3_nt: TGTGCCAGCAGCTACAGCCCCCCCGGCGAGCAGTACTTC
v_call: TRBV15; d_call: NA; cdr3_length: 13; clone_size: NA; j_call: TRBJ1-1; cdr3_aa: CATTRRLNTEAFF; cdr3_nt: TGTGCCACAACCCGACGGTTGAACACTGAAGCTTTCTTT
v_call: TRBV6-4; d_call: NA; cdr3_length: 16; clone_size: NA; j_call: TRBJ2-3; cdr3_aa: CASSEVHGGGTDTQYF; cdr3_nt: TGTGCCAGCAGTGAGGTCCACGGGGGCGGCACAGATACGCAGTATTTT
v_call: TRBV2; d_call: TRBD2; cdr3_length: 15; clone_size: NA; j_call: TRBJ2-3; cdr3_aa: CAGTGLAGPYSTQYF; cdr3_nt: TGTGCCGGGACGGGACTAGCGGGGCCCTACTCTACGCAGTATTTT
v_call: TRBV18; d_call: TRBD1; cdr3_length: 16; clone_size: NA; j_call: TRBJ1-5; cdr3_aa: CASSLFGTGTHQPQHF; cdr3_nt: TGTGCCAGCTCCCTCTTCGGGACAGGGACACATCAGCCCCAGCATTTT
v_call: TRBV5-1; d_call: TRBD1; cdr3_length: 13; clone_size: NA; j_call: TRBJ1-2; cdr3_aa: CASSLQGFYGYTF; cdr3_nt: TGCGCCAGCAGCTTACAGGGGTTTTATGGCTACACCTTC
v_call: TRBV7-9; d_call: TRBD1; cdr3_length: 15; clone_size: NA; j_call: TRBJ1-2; cdr3_aa: CASRRGQEANYGYTF; cdr3_nt: TGTGCCAGCAGGAGAGGACAGGAAGCTAACTATGGCTACACCTTC
v_call: TRBV5-6; d_call: TRBD1; cdr3_length: 14; clone_size: NA; j_call: TRBJ1-2; cdr3_aa: CASTRTGGDYGYTF; cdr3_nt: TGTGCCAGCACCCGGACAGGGGGGGACTATGGCTACACCTTC
v_call: TRBV15; d_call: NA; cdr3_length: 15; clone_size: NA; j_call: TRBJ2-7; cdr3_aa: CATSSPRQASYEQYF; cdr3_nt: TGTGCCACCAGCAGCCCGAGACAAGCCTCCTACGAGCAGTACTTC
v_call: TRBV4-1; d_call: NA; cdr3_length: 13; clone_size: NA; j_call: TRBJ2-3; cdr3_aa: CASSPHPRDTQYF; cdr3_nt: TGCGCCAGCAGTCCTCACCCGCGAGATACGCAGTATTTT
v_call: TRBV7-9; d_call: TRBD2; cdr3_length: 16; clone_size: NA; j_call: TRBJ2-1; cdr3_aa: CASSSPGAGGYNEQFF; cdr3_nt: TGTGCCAGCAGCAGCCCAGGAGCGGGAGGTTACAATGAGCAGTTCTTC
v_call: TRBV11-2; d_call: TRBD1; cdr3_length: 14; clone_size: NA; j_call: TRBJ2-7; cdr3_aa: CASSPNRGVYEQYF; cdr3_nt: TGTGCCAGCAGCCCGAACAGGGGGGTCTACGAGCAGTACTTC
v_call: TRBV7-9; d_call: NA; cdr3_length: 15; clone_size: NA; j_call: TRBJ2-5; cdr3_aa: CASSLLNEGAETQYF; cdr3_nt: TGTGCCAGCAGCTTGTTAAACGAGGGAGCAGAGACCCAGTACTTC
v_call: TRBV29-1; d_call: TRBD1; cdr3_length: 15; clone_size: NA; j_call: TRBJ1-1; cdr3_aa: CSVRLTDRAEGEAFF; cdr3_nt: TGCAGCGTCCGGCTTACGGACAGGGCAGAGGGTGAAGCTTTCTTT
v_call: TRBV6-1; d_call: NA; cdr3_length: 13; clone_size: NA; j_call: TRBJ1-1; cdr3_aa: CASSENRAILAFF; cdr3_nt: TGTGCCAGCAGTGAGAACAGGGCGATCCTAGCTTTCTTT
v_call: TRBV4-1; d_call: TRBD2; cdr3_length: 14; clone_size: NA; j_call: TRBJ2-7; cdr3_aa: CASSQDYFGGGKYF; cdr3_nt: TGCGCCAGCAGCCAAGACTACTTCGGGGGGGGCAAGTACTTC
v_call: TRBV7-9; d_call: NA; cdr3_length: 15; clone_size: NA; j_call: TRBJ1-1; cdr3_aa: CASSLRTGGNTEAFF; cdr3_nt: TGTGCCAGCAGCTTAAGGACGGGAGGGAACACTGAAGCTTTCTTT
v_call: TRBV7-2; d_call: TRBD2; cdr3_length: 14; clone_size: once; j_call: TRBJ2-7; cdr3_aa: CASSAAGVSYEQYF; cdr3_nt: TGTGCCAGCAGCGCAGCGGGGGTGTCCTACGAGCAGTACTTC